The 4 T cell receptor beta chains in this list originate from one sample, sequenced in a study of T cell responses to AZD1222 COVID-19 vaccine. This table comes from immunoSEQ multiplex PCR, and its TCRdb copy is limited to in-frame clones, with some not included. The table has 95,000 to 150,000 clones, approximately 90% seen once. The sample in question was peripheral blood, obtained on day 0 of AZD1222 vaccination. Receptors were obtained from an adult in good health.

This chain connects TRBV12-5 to TRBJ2-1; 7 nucleotides align to TRBD1. Trimming took 4 bases from V and 5 from J; bases not matched to a gene: 14. This CDR3 is built from 17 residues. CDR1 is LGHNT, CDR2 FRNRAP, per germline. The CDR3 here is CASGYSLKGGDDNEQFF. The CDR3 nucleotides read TGTGCTAGTGGTTACTCTCTTAAAGGGGGCGATGACAATGAGCAGTTCTTC.

This chain joins TRBV7-9 and TRBJ1-4; 10 bases are a match to TRBD1. Germline trimming cut 5 bases from V and 8 bases from J; bases unmatched to any gene: 11. Germline V lookup: CDR1 SEHNR, CDR2 FQNEAQ (reference sequence). The length of the CDR3 is 16 residues. The CDR3 protein is CASSPGTGVEREKLFF. CDR3 DNA: TGTGCCAGCAGCCCCGGGACAGGGGTGGAGAGGGAAAAACTGTTTTTT.

The V and J genes are TRBV24-1 and TRBJ1-2; D is perhaps TRBD1 (6 bases). V was clipped by 4 bases and J by 8 bases, with 25 bases between them. The CDR3 loop spans 17 amino acids. CDR1 is KGHDR and CDR2 is SFDVKD in the germline V gene. Here the CDR3 DNA reads TGTGCCACCAGTGACCCCGCCCGGGGGGGGGCGGACTCCGGCTACACCTTC. Translation: CATSDPARGGADSGYTF.

This rearrangement joins TRBV30 to TRBJ2-3, with D perhaps matching TRBD2 (5 bases). V was clipped by 0 bases and J by 9 bases, with 16 bases between them. Germline CDR1 is GTSNPN and CDR2 is SVGIG (reference sequence). CDR3 length: 14 residues. Here the CDR3 DNA reads TGTGCCTGGAGTGTATCGCAGGCCCCGGGGACGCAGTATTTT. Amino acids: CAWSVSQAPGTQYF.